The T cell receptor (beta chain) under discussion was sequenced for a study of monozygotic twins with inflammatory bowel disease. Germline V gene sequence: CDR1 SGHVS, CDR2 FQNEAQ. The CDR3 extends over 12 amino acids. Template-switch reactions added UMIs with a 6-nucleotide sample barcode. TCRdb re-called the 5' RACE reads and shows each CDR3 protein once, DNA omitted. The sample data list approximately 400,000 distinct CDR3 sequences. Sequenced input: blood. V is TRBV7-8 and J is TRBJ1-2. The sequence was collected from a human donor with ulcerative colitis or Crohn's disease, or a healthy co-twin of an affected twin (not recorded which). CDR3 loop: CASSLWGYGYTF.